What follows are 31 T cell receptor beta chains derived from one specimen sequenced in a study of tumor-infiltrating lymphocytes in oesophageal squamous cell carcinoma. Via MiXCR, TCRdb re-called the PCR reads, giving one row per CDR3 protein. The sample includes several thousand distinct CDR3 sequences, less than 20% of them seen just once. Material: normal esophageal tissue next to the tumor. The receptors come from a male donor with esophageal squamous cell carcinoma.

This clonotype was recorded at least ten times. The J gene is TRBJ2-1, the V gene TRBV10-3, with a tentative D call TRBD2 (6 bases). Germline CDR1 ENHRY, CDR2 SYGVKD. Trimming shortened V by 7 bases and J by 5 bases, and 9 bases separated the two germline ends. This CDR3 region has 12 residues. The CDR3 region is CAIKGGDNEQFF. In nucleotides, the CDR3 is TGTGCCATCAAGGGCGGGGACAATGAGCAGTTCTTC.

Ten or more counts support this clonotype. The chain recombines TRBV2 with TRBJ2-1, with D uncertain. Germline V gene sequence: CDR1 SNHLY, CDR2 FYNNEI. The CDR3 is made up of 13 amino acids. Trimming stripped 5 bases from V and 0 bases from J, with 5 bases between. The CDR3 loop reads CASSSSSYNEQFF. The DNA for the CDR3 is TGTGCCAGCAGTTCGAGCTCCTACAATGAGCAGTTCTTC.

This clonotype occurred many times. CDR3 in DNA: TGTGCCATCAGTGAGTCGGAGAGCGGGGGGGGCGGAAATGAGCAGTTCTTC. Translation: CAISESESGGGGNEQFF. The chain is built from TRBV10-3 and TRBJ2-1, with 10 positions matching TRBD2. The V segment lost 0 bases and the J segment 7 bases; nucleotides outside the gene matches: 9. This CDR3 has 17 residues. Germline V gene lookup returns CDR1 ENHRY and CDR2 SYGVKD.

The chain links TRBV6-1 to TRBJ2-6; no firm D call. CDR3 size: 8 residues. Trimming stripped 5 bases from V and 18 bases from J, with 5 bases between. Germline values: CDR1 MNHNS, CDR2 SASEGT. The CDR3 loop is CASSPWTF. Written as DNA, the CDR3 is TGTGCCAGCAGTCCTTGGACTTTC.

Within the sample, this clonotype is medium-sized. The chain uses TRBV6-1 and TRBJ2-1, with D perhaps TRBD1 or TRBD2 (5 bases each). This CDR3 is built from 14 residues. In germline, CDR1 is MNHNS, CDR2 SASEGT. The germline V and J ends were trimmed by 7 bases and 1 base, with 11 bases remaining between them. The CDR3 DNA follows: TGTGCCAGCACCCATGGGGGTTCCTACAATGAGCAGTTCTTC. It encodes CASTHGGSYNEQFF.

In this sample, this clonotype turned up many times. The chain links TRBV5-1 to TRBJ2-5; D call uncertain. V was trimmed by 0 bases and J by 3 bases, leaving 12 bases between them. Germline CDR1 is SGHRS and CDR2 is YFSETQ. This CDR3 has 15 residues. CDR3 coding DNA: TGCGCCAGCAGCTTGGCCGGTGAGTTTGAAGAGACCCAGTACTTC. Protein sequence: CASSLAGEFEETQYF.

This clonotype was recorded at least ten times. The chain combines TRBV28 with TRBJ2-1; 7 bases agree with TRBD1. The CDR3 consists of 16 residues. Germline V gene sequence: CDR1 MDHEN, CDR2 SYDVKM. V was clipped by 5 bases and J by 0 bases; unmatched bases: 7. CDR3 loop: CASSTWDSLSYNEQFF. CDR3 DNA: TGTGCCAGCAGTACCTGGGACAGTCTCTCCTACAATGAGCAGTTCTTC. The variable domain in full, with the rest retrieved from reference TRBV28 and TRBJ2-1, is DVKVTQSSRYLVKRTGEKVFLECVQDMDHENMFWYRQDPGLGLRLIYFSYDVKMKEKGDIPEGYSVSREKKERFSLILESASTNQTSMYLCASSTWDSLSYNEQFFGPGTRLTVL.

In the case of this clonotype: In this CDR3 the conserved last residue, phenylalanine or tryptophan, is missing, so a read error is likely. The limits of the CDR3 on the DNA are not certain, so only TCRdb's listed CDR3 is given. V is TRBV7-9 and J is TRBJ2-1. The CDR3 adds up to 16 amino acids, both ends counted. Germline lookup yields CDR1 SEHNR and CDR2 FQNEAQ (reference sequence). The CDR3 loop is CASSLSGANYGYTFGS.

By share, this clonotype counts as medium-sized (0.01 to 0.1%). Written as DNA, the CDR3 is TGTGCCAGCAGCCTCCGTGGGGTTGGTCAGGGCACCGGGGAGCTGTTTTTT. Translation gives CASSLRGVGQGTGELFF. V is TRBV7-3 and J is TRBJ2-2, with D tentatively TRBD1 (5 bases). Trimming left V 5 bases short and J 4 bases short, with 20 bases between. The length of the CDR3 is 17 residues. Germline assignment: CDR1 SGHTA and CDR2 FQGTGA.

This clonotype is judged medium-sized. The CDR3 loop reads CASTRGVQETQYF. For the CDR3, the DNA is TGTGCCAGCACCAGGGGGGTCCAAGAGACCCAGTACTTC. The J gene is TRBJ2-5, the V gene TRBV11-1, with D perhaps matching TRBD1 (7 bases). The V gene's germline CDR1 is SGHAT and CDR2 FQDESV (reference sequence). This CDR3 is built from 13 residues. Between the trimmed V and J ends, which lost 7 bases and 1 base, there was a span of 10 bases.

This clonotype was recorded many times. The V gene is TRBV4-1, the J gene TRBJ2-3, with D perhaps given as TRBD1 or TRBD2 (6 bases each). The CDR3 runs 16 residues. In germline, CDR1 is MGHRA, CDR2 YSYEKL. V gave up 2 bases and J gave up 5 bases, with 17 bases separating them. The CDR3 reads CASSQTVWGAGDTQYF. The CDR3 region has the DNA TGCGCCAGCAGCCAAACTGTTTGGGGGGCAGGAGATACGCAGTATTTT.

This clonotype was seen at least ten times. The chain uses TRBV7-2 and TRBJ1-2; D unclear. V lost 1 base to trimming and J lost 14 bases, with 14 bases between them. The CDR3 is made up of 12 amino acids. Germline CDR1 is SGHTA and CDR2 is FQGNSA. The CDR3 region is CASSLGPTRITF. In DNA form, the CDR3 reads TGTGCCAGCAGCTTAGGCCCGACTAGGATAACCTTC.

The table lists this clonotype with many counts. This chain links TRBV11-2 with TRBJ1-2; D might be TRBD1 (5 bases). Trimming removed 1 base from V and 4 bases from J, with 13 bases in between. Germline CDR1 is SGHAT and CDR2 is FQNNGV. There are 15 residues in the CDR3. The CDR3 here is CASSLGGVGGYGYTF. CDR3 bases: TGTGCCAGCAGCTTAGGGGGGGTTGGAGGCTATGGCTACACCTTC.

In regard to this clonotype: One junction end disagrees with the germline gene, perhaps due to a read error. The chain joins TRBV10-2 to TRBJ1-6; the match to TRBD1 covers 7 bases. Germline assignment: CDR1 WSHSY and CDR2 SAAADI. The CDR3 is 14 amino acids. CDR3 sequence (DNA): TGCGCCAGCAGGGCCCCGGACAGGATGTACGAGCAGTACTTT. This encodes CASRAPDRMYEQYF.

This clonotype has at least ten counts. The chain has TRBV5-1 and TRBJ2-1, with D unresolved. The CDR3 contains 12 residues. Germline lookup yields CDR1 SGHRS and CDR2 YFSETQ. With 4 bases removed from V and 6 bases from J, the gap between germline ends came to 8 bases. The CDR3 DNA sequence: TGCGCCAGCAGCCAGACCAGCAATGAGCAGTTCTTC. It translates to CASSQTSNEQFF.

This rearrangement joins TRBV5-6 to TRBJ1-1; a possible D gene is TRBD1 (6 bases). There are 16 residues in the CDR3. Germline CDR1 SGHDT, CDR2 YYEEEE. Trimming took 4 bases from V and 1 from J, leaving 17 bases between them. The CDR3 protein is CASSKYNRATNTEAFF. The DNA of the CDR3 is TGTGCCAGCAGCAAATATAACAGGGCGACGAACACTGAAGCTTTCTTT.

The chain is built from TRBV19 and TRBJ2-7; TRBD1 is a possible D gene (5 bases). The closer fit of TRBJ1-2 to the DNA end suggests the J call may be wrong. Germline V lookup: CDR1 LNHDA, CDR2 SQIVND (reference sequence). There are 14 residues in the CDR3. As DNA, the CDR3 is TGTGCCAGTAGTATAGATATAGGGGACTATGGCTACACCTTC. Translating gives CASSIDIGDYGYTF.

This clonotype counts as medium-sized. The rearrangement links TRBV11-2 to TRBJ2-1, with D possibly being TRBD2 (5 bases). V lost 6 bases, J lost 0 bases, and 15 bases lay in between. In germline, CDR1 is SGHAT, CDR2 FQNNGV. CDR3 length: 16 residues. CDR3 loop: CASRRARGTSYNEQFF. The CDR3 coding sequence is TGTGCCAGCAGGCGAGCACGGGGTACCTCCTACAATGAGCAGTTCTTC.

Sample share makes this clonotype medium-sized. The chain's CDR3 is CASSLEYGGGETQYF. CDR3 sequence (DNA): TGTGCCAGCAGCTTAGAATACGGTGGGGGGGAGACCCAGTACTTC. The chain carries TRBV7-6 and TRBJ2-5; perhaps TRBD2 as D (6 bases). V was pared by 1 base and J by 5 bases, with 14 bases between. This CDR3 is 15 amino acids long. From germline, CDR1 is SGHVS and CDR2 FNYEAQ.

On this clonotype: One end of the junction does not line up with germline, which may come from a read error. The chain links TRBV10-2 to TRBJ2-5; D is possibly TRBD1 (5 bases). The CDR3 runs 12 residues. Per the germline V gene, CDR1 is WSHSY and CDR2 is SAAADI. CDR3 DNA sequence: TGCGCCAGGAGTGGACACTGGGAGACCCAGTACTTC. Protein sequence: CARSGHWETQYF.

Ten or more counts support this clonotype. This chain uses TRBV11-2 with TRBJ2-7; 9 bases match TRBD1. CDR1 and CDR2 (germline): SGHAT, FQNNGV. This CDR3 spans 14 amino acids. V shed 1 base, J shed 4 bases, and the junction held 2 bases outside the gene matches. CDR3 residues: CASSLGTGEYEQYF. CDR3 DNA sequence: TGTGCCAGCAGCTTAGGGACAGGGGAGTACGAGCAGTACTTC.

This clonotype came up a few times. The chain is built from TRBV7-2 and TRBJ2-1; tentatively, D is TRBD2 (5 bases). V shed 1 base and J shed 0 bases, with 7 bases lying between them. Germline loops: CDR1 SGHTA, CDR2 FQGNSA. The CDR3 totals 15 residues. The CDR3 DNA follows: TGTGCCAGCAGCTTAGGGACTTTCTCCTACAATGAGCAGTTCTTC. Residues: CASSLGTFSYNEQFF.

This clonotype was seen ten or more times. The CDR3 loop reads CASRFGGRTNVLTF. As DNA, the CDR3 is TGTGCCAGCAGGTTCGGGGGACGAACCAACGTCCTGACTTTC. V and J are TRBV27 and TRBJ2-6, with D perhaps matching TRBD2 (6 bases). Germline V lookup: CDR1 MNHEY, CDR2 SMNVEV (reference sequence). The CDR3 extends over 14 amino acids. V was pared by 6 bases and J by 8 bases, with 14 bases between.

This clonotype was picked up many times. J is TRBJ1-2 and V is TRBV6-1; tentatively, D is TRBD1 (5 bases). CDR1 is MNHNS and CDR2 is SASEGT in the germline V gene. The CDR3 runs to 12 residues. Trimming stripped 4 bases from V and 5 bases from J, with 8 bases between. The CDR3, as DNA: TGTGCCAGCAGTGGACAGAAATATGGCTACACCTTC. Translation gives CASSGQKYGYTF.

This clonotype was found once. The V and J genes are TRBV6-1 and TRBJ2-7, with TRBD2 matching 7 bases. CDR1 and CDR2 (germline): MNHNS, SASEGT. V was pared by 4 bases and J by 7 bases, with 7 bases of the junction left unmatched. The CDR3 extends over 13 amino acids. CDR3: CASSAERGYEQYF. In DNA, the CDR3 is TGTGCCAGCAGTGCGGAGCGGGGCTATGAGCAGTACTTC.

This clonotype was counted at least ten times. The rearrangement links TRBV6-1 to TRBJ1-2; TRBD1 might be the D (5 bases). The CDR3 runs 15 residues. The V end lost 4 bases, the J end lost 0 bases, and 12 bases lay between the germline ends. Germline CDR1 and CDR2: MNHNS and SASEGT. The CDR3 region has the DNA TGTGCCAGCAGTGGCGGGCAGGGAGCTAACTATGGCTACACCTTC. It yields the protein CASSGGQGANYGYTF.

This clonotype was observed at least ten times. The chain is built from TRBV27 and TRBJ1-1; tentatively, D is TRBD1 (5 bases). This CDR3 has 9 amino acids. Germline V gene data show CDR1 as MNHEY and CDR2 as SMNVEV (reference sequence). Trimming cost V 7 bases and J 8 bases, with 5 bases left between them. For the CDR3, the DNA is TGTGCCAGCAAGGGGGAAGCTTTCTTT. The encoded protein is CASKGEAFF.

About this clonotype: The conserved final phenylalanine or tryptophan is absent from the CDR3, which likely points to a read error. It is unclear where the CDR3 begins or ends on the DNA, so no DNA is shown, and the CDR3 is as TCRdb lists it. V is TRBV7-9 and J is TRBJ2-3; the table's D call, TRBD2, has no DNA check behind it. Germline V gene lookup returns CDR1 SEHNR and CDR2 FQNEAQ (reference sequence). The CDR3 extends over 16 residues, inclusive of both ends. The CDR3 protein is CASSLASGPTGQYFGP.

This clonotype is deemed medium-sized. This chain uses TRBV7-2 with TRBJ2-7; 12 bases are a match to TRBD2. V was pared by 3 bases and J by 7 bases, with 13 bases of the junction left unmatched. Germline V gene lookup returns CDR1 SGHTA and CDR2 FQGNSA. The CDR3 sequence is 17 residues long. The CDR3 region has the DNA TGTGCCAGCAGCTTGGCCGCCCTAGCGGGGGGGTACAATGAGCAGTACTTC. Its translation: CASSLAALAGGYNEQYF.

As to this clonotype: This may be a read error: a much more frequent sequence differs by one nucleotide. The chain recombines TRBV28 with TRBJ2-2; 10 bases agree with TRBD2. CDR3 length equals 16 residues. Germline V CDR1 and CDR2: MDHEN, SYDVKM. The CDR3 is CVSSYPSGGNTGELFF. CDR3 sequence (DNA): TGTGTCAGCAGTTACCCTAGCGGGGGGAACACCGGGGAGCTGTTTTTT.

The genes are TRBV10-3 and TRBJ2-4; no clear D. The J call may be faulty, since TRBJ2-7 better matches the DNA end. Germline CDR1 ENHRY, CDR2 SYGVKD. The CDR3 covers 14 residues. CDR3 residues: CAIRPARGTYEQYF. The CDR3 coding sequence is TGTGCCATCAGACCAGCCAGAGGAACCTACGAGCAGTACTTC.